This is a list of T cell receptor beta chains from one sample in a study of cytomegalovirus exposure and HLA in healthy donors. Profiling relied on immunoSEQ multiplex PCR, and the TCRdb table lists in-frame clones only, not all of them. This sample has about 130,000 clones; about four fifths occur once, and the top ten carry over 9%. The material sequenced was PBMCs. The receptors were sampled from a male donor in good health and CMV-seropositive. Both conserved end residues are part of each CDR3. Fields, in order: D gene, clone size, J gene, V gene, CDR3 DNA, CDR3 protein. A D gene is named only where the DNA matches it firmly. Clone sizes are given selectively: once, few, many, or a class where the clone is expanded.

d_call: .
clone_size: .
j_call: TRBJ1-5
v_call: TRBV18
cdr3_nt: TGTGCCAGCTCAATGGCGGTCAGGGATGAGCCCCAGCATTTT
cdr3_aa: CASSMAVRDEPQHF

d_call: .
clone_size: .
j_call: TRBJ1-5
v_call: TRBV19
cdr3_nt: TGTGCCAGTAGTTTCAGGGTCTGGGGCAATCAGCCCCAGCATTTT
cdr3_aa: CASSFRVWGNQPQHF

d_call: .
clone_size: few
j_call: TRBJ2-3
v_call: TRBV28
cdr3_nt: TGTGCCAGCAGTTGGGCTAGCACAGATACGCAGTATTTT
cdr3_aa: CASSWASTDTQYF

d_call: .
clone_size: .
j_call: TRBJ2-3
v_call: TRBV5-6
cdr3_nt: TGTGCCAGCAGCTTCGGCGGGGAGCTAAAGTATTTT
cdr3_aa: CASSFGGELKYF

d_call: TRBD1
clone_size: .
j_call: TRBJ1-5
v_call: TRBV30
cdr3_nt: TGTGCCTGGAGCATCGGGACAGAGGTACAGCCCCAGCATTTT
cdr3_aa: CAWSIGTEVQPQHF

d_call: TRBD2
clone_size: few
j_call: TRBJ2-3
v_call: TRBV4-1
cdr3_nt: TGCGCCAGCAGTCCACTTGCGGGAGGCACAGATACGCAGTATTTT
cdr3_aa: CASSPLAGGTDTQYF

d_call: TRBD2
clone_size: .
j_call: TRBJ2-5
v_call: TRBV2
cdr3_nt: TGTGCCAGCAGCGGGGCGGGAGGAGAGACCCAGTACTTC
cdr3_aa: CASSGAGGETQYF

d_call: TRBD1
clone_size: once
j_call: TRBJ2-7
v_call: TRBV29-1
cdr3_nt: TGCAGCGTCCCCTCAACATGGGACAGTCCCTACGAGCAGTACTTC
cdr3_aa: CSVPSTWDSPYEQYF

d_call: TRBD2
clone_size: few
j_call: TRBJ2-3
v_call: TRBV10-3
cdr3_nt: TGTGCCATCAGGGTAGCGGGAGGGAGGTCAGATACGCAGTATTTT
cdr3_aa: CAIRVAGGRSDTQYF

d_call: .
clone_size: .
j_call: TRBJ1-2
v_call: TRBV30
cdr3_nt: TGTGCCTGGAGTGGGGGCGTGGGCTATGGCTACACCTTC
cdr3_aa: CAWSGGVGYGYTF

d_call: TRBD2
clone_size: few
j_call: TRBJ2-7
v_call: TRBV15
cdr3_nt: TGTGCCACCAGCAGAGATGTTACTGGCGGGAGATCGGGCGAGCAGTACTTC
cdr3_aa: CATSRDVTGGRSGEQYF

d_call: TRBD1
clone_size: .
j_call: TRBJ2-7
v_call: TRBV5-1
cdr3_nt: TGCGCCAGCAGCTGGGACAGATCCTACGAGCAGTACTTC
cdr3_aa: CASSWDRSYEQYF

d_call: TRBD1
clone_size: .
j_call: TRBJ1-4
v_call: TRBV9
cdr3_nt: TGTGCCAGCAGCCTACGGACAGGACATAATGAAAAACTGTTTTTT
cdr3_aa: CASSLRTGHNEKLFF

d_call: TRBD2
clone_size: .
j_call: TRBJ2-7
v_call: TRBV4-2
cdr3_nt: TGTGCCAGCAGCCAAGACCTGAGCGGGGGCGGTGGGCGCTACGAGCAGTACTTC
cdr3_aa: CASSQDLSGGGGRYEQYF

d_call: TRBD1
clone_size: .
j_call: TRBJ2-1
v_call: TRBV28
cdr3_nt: TGTGCCAGCAGGACGGGACAGGGTTACAATGAGCAGTTCTTC
cdr3_aa: CASRTGQGYNEQFF

d_call: TRBD2
clone_size: many
j_call: TRBJ2-7
v_call: TRBV4-3
cdr3_nt: TGCGCCAGCAGCCAAGATAGCGGGAGGGGCGGGAACGAGCAGTACTTC
cdr3_aa: CASSQDSGRGGNEQYF

d_call: TRBD2
clone_size: few
j_call: TRBJ2-1
v_call: TRBV27
cdr3_nt: TGTGCCAGCGGAAAGGCGGGACTAGCGGACATCAATGAGCAGTTCTTC
cdr3_aa: CASGKAGLADINEQFF

d_call: .
clone_size: .
j_call: TRBJ1-5
v_call: TRBV7-3
cdr3_nt: TGTGCCAGCAGCTCGATCGGGAGGGCCCAGCATTTT
cdr3_aa: CASSSIGRAQHF

d_call: .
clone_size: .
j_call: TRBJ2-7
v_call: TRBV6-6
cdr3_nt: TGTGCCAGCAGTTACGACAGATACGAGCAGTACTTC
cdr3_aa: CASSYDRYEQYF

d_call: .
clone_size: .
j_call: TRBJ2-3
v_call: TRBV11-2
cdr3_nt: TGTGCCAGCAGCTTAGATAGCGATACGCAGTATTTT
cdr3_aa: CASSLDSDTQYF

d_call: TRBD1
clone_size: few
j_call: TRBJ1-2
v_call: TRBV27
cdr3_nt: TGTGCCAGCAGTCTTGGACAGGGCGGGACTGGCTACACCTTC
cdr3_aa: CASSLGQGGTGYTF

d_call: .
clone_size: .
j_call: TRBJ1-1
v_call: TRBV7-2
cdr3_nt: TGTGCCAGCAGGGGATCGACAGGCCTCGAGACCACTGAAGCTTTCTTT
cdr3_aa: CASRGSTGLETTEAFF

d_call: .
clone_size: .
j_call: TRBJ2-7
v_call: TRBV7-2
cdr3_nt: TGTGCCAGCAGCGTCCGGGACACGATCTACGAGCAGTACTTC
cdr3_aa: CASSVRDTIYEQYF

d_call: .
clone_size: .
j_call: TRBJ2-1
v_call: TRBV30
cdr3_nt: TGTGCCTGGGGCGAGGGATCGCATGAGCAGTTCTTC
cdr3_aa: CAWGEGSHEQFF

d_call: TRBD2
clone_size: .
j_call: TRBJ2-7
v_call: TRBV27
cdr3_nt: TGTGCCAGCAGTTCCCGACTAGCGGGGTGGTACGAGCAGTACTTC
cdr3_aa: CASSSRLAGWYEQYF

d_call: TRBD2
clone_size: .
j_call: TRBJ2-1
v_call: TRBV4-1
cdr3_nt: TGCGCCAGCAGCCAACCGACTAGCGGGAGGCGTAATGAGCAGTTCTTC
cdr3_aa: CASSQPTSGRRNEQFF

d_call: .
clone_size: few
j_call: TRBJ2-7
v_call: TRBV28
cdr3_nt: TGTGCCAGCAGAGAGCGCTTCATCGGGGGTTCCTACGAGCAGTACTTC
cdr3_aa: CASRERFIGGSYEQYF

d_call: .
clone_size: .
j_call: TRBJ2-7
v_call: TRBV18
cdr3_nt: TGTGCCAGCTCACCGGCGCAGGGGTACGAGCAGTACTTC
cdr3_aa: CASSPAQGYEQYF

d_call: TRBD1
clone_size: .
j_call: TRBJ2-7
v_call: TRBV7-9
cdr3_nt: TGTGCCAGTCGACAGGGGAGCTCCTACGAGCAGTACTTC
cdr3_aa: CASRQGSSYEQYF

d_call: .
clone_size: .
j_call: TRBJ1-5
v_call: TRBV25-1
cdr3_nt: TGTGCCAGCAGTGCCTCGACGGGACAGCCCCAGCATTTT
cdr3_aa: CASSASTGQPQHF

d_call: .
clone_size: few
j_call: TRBJ2-3
v_call: TRBV29-1
cdr3_nt: TGCAGCGGGCATAGCGGTACAGATACGCAGTATTTT
cdr3_aa: CSGHSGTDTQYF

d_call: TRBD1
clone_size: .
j_call: TRBJ2-7
v_call: TRBV7-9
cdr3_nt: TGTGCCAGCAGCTCACAGGGGGCGACCTACGAGCAGTACTTC
cdr3_aa: CASSSQGATYEQYF

d_call: .
clone_size: .
j_call: TRBJ1-5
v_call: TRBV21-1
cdr3_nt: TGTGCCAGCAGCAAAGAAGAGGGGGCGGGCAATCAGCCCCAGCATTTT
cdr3_aa: CASSKEEGAGNQPQHF

d_call: TRBD1
clone_size: .
j_call: TRBJ1-2
v_call: TRBV7-2
cdr3_nt: TGTGCCAGCAGCCCAATGACAGGGTTGAACTATGGCTACACCTTC
cdr3_aa: CASSPMTGLNYGYTF

d_call: TRBD1
clone_size: .
j_call: TRBJ2-1
v_call: TRBV6-4
cdr3_nt: TGTGCCAGCAGTGACGGAGGGGCAGGGGGCGTGGATGAGCAGTTCTTC
cdr3_aa: CASSDGGAGGVDEQFF

d_call: .
clone_size: .
j_call: TRBJ2-2
v_call: TRBV27
cdr3_nt: TGTGCCAGCACCCGGGGGACGGGGAACACCGGGGAGCTGTTTTTT
cdr3_aa: CASTRGTGNTGELFF

d_call: .
clone_size: .
j_call: TRBJ1-5
v_call: TRBV4-2
cdr3_nt: TGTGCCAGCAGCCAAGATCAGGGAGGTCATCAGCCCCAGCATTTT
cdr3_aa: CASSQDQGGHQPQHF

d_call: TRBD1
clone_size: few
j_call: TRBJ1-1
v_call: TRBV15
cdr3_nt: TGTGCCACCAGCAGAGAAATGACAGGGAGTAGGAACACTGAAGCTTTCTTT
cdr3_aa: CATSREMTGSRNTEAFF

d_call: TRBD1
clone_size: .
j_call: TRBJ1-3
v_call: TRBV6-6
cdr3_nt: TGTGCCAGCAGTTACTCGACAGGGGTAGACACCATATATTTT
cdr3_aa: CASSYSTGVDTIYF

d_call: .
clone_size: .
j_call: TRBJ1-3
v_call: TRBV7-9
cdr3_nt: TGTGCCAGCAGCTTAGGGCAGGATAGCTCTGGAAACACCATATATTTT
cdr3_aa: CASSLGQDSSGNTIYF

d_call: .
clone_size: .
j_call: TRBJ1-1
v_call: TRBV19
cdr3_nt: TGTGCCAGTAGTATCGTGAGCACTGAAGCTTTCTTT
cdr3_aa: CASSIVSTEAFF

d_call: .
clone_size: .
j_call: TRBJ1-2
v_call: TRBV6-5
cdr3_nt: TGTGCCAGCAGTTATGGGCGCCGCTATGACTACACCTTC
cdr3_aa: CASSYGRRYDYTF

d_call: TRBD1
clone_size: .
j_call: TRBJ2-7
v_call: TRBV13
cdr3_nt: TGTGCCAGCAGCTTAGAGGCGCCACGACCACAGGGGGCAAATCCTATCCACGAGCAGTACTTC
cdr3_aa: CASSLEAPRPQGANPIHEQYF